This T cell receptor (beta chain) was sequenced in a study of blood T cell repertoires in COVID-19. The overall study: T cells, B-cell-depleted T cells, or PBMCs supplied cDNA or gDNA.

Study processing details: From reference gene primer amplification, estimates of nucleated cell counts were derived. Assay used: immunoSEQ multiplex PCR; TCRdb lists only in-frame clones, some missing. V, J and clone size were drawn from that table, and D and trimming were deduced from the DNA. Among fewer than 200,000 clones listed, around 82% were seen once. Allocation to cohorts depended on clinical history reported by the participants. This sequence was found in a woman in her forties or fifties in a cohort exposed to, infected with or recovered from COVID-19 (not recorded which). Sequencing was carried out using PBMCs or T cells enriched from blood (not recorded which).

The CDR3 sequence is CASSQEGGRDNEQFF. The CDR3 coding sequence is TGTGCCAGCAGCCAAGAAGGGGGCAGGGACAATGAGCAGTTCTTC. The V and J genes are TRBV3-1 (or the pseudogene TRBV3-2) and TRBJ2-1; 7 nucleotides agree with TRBD1. CDR3 length: 15 residues. After removal of 0 bases from V and 5 bases from J, the junction contained 4 bases not matched to a gene. The germline V gene encodes CDR1 LGHDT and CDR2 YNNKEL (reference sequence).